These 21 T cell receptor beta chains share one sample of origin, sequenced in a study of shared clonotypes between healthy human individuals. Selected positively for CCR7 and CD45RO-negative, naive CD8 cells excluded terminally differentiated effector memory CD45RA+ cells. Only in-frame clones appear in the TCRdb table, and some are missing; sequencing was by immunoSEQ multiplex PCR. The top ten clones hold roughly 1.2% of a sample with roughly 1,800,000 clones, over 85% of them seen once. The sample taken for sequencing was naive CD8+ T cells sorted from blood. These receptor sequences come from a man between 18 and 35 years old in good health.

V gene TRBV2 combines with J gene TRBJ2-7; weak D call: TRBD1 (6 bases). The CDR3 is 13 residues long. Trimming pared 5 bases from V and 2 bases from J, leaving 10 bases between. Germline lookup yields CDR1 SNHLY and CDR2 FYNNEI. CDR3 in amino acids: CASSHRDTYEQYF. The CDR3 DNA reads as TGTGCCAGCAGTCACAGGGATACCTACGAGCAGTACTTC.

The chain has TRBV10-3 and TRBJ2-7; 7 bases agree with TRBD1. The CDR3 spans 16 residues. Unmatched junction bases numbered 7, after V lost 2 bases and J lost 0 bases. CDR1 and CDR2 from the germline V gene are ENHRY and SYGVKD. Here the CDR3 DNA reads TGTGCCATCAGTGAGGAAGGGGGCGAGAGCTCCTACGAGCAGTACTTC. Protein: CAISEEGGESSYEQYF.

The rearrangement joins TRBV6-1 to TRBJ2-7, with D maybe TRBD1 (6 bases). Germline CDR1 is MNHNS and CDR2 is SASEGT. Trimming took off 4 bases at V and 0 bases at J, with 10 bases between the two ends. This CDR3 spans 14 amino acids. Here the CDR3 DNA reads TGTGCCAGCAGTGTAGGACAGATCTCCTACGAGCAGTACTTC. This gives the protein CASSVGQISYEQYF.

V is TRBV29-1 and J is TRBJ2-3; 9 bases are a match to TRBD1. After removal of 5 bases from V and 1 base from J, the junction contained 7 bases not matched to a gene. The length of the CDR3 is 15 residues. Germline CDR1 and CDR2: SQVTM and ANQGSEA. The CDR3 DNA is TGCAGCGTTTCCGGGGACAGGGAGGGCACAGATACGCAGTATTTT. Translated: CSVSGDREGTDTQYF.

The genes are TRBV2 and TRBJ2-1, with D perhaps TRBD1 (9 bases). Trimming left V 9 bases short and J 7 bases short, with 28 bases between. The CDR3 runs 17 residues. The V gene's germline CDR1 is SNHLY and CDR2 FYNNEI. The CDR3 spells CARAGETYRGRLNEQFF. CDR3 DNA sequence: TGTGCCAGAGCGGGGGAAACTTACAGGGGGCGCTTAAATGAGCAGTTCTTC.

V gene TRBV6-5 combines with J gene TRBJ2-7, with 8 nucleotides matching TRBD2. J lost 0 bases, V lost 6 bases, and 4 bases had no gene match. Germline CDR1 MNHEY, CDR2 SVGAGI. The CDR3 consists of 14 residues. In DNA form, the CDR3 reads TGTGCCAGCAGCCCCGGGACTAGCTCCTACGAGCAGTACTTC. Its translation: CASSPGTSSYEQYF.

On this clone: The sample contains more than one DNA sequence encoding this CDR3. The genes are TRBV5-4 and TRBJ2-7, with 10 bases matching TRBD2. V was pared by 2 bases and J by 2 bases, with 4 bases of the junction left unmatched. The germline V gene encodes CDR1 SGHNT and CDR2 YYREEE (reference sequence). The CDR3 spans 15 residues. This CDR3 reads CASSLAGGPAYEQYF. The CDR3, as DNA: TGTGCCAGCAGCTTAGCGGGGGGGCCTGCCTACGAGCAGTACTTC. Together with reference TRBV5-4 and TRBJ2-7, the CDR3 gives the full variable domain: ETGVTQSPTHLIKTRGQQVTLRCSSQSGHNTVSWYQQALGQGPQFIFQYYREEENGRGNFPPRFSGLQFPNYSSELNVNALELDDSALYLCASSLAGGPAYEQYFGPGTRLTVT.

The chain uses TRBV5-4 and TRBJ2-7; D possibly corresponds to TRBD1 (6 bases). This CDR3 is 14 amino acids long. Trimming removed 1 base at V and 2 bases at J, with 10 bases between. The germline V gene has CDR1 SGHNT and CDR2 YYREEE (reference sequence). CDR3 in amino acids: CASSLSDSTYEQYF. CDR3 bases: TGTGCCAGCAGCTTGTCGGACAGTACCTACGAGCAGTACTTC. The full variable domain, completed using reference TRBV5-4 and TRBJ2-7, is ETGVTQSPTHLIKTRGQQVTLRCSSQSGHNTVSWYQQALGQGPQFIFQYYREEENGRGNFPPRFSGLQFPNYSSELNVNALELDDSALYLCASSLSDSTYEQYFGPGTRLTVT.

The chain is built from TRBV2 and TRBJ2-7, with TRBD2 matching 11 bases. The junction had 7 bases not matched to a gene; V was cut back by 4 bases and J by 2 bases. From germline, CDR1 is SNHLY and CDR2 FYNNEI. CDR3 size: 16 residues. In DNA, the CDR3 is TGTGCCAGCAGTGGCGGGCTAGCGGGAGGTGCCTACGAGCAGTACTTC. Translating gives CASSGGLAGGAYEQYF.

This clone was seen a single time. The rearrangement joins TRBV19 to TRBJ2-7; D remains ambiguous. This CDR3 is built from 11 residues. Trimming took off 1 base at V and 7 bases at J, with 5 bases between the two ends. Looked up from germline, CDR1 is LNHDA and CDR2 is SQIVND (reference sequence). The DNA for the CDR3 is TGTGCCAGTAGTATAGGGATGGAGCAGTACTTC. This encodes CASSIGMEQYF.

The rearrangement joins TRBV6-5 to TRBJ2-7; 10 nucleotides match TRBD1. J lost 5 bases, V lost 5 bases, and 9 bases had no gene match. CDR3 size: 15 residues. Germline CDR1 is MNHEY and CDR2 is SVGAGI. Here the CDR3 reads CASSRPGQGFDEQYF. In nucleotides, the CDR3 is TGTGCCAGCAGTAGACCGGGACAGGGGTTCGACGAGCAGTACTTC.

This clone has a single count. The rearrangement uses TRBV19 and TRBJ1-5, with D perhaps TRBD1 (6 bases). CDR1 is LNHDA and CDR2 is SQIVND in the germline V gene (reference sequence). V lost 4 bases and J lost 7, with 14 bases in between. The CDR3 runs 14 residues. CDR3: CASSTTDSGQPQHF. Written as DNA, the CDR3 is TGTGCCAGTAGTACCACGGACAGCGGACAGCCCCAGCATTTT.

The chain has TRBV4-1 and TRBJ2-7; D is unresolved. Per the germline V gene, CDR1 is MGHRA and CDR2 is YSYEKL. Trimming took 0 bases from V and 4 from J, leaving 10 bases between them. The CDR3 totals 14 residues. CDR3 bases: TGCGCCAGCAGCCAAGATCTGAAAGGGTACGAGCAGTACTTC. Translation gives CASSQDLKGYEQYF.

The chain couples TRBV4-1 to TRBJ2-7, with 12 bases identical to TRBD2. The CDR3 runs to 17 residues. J was trimmed by 1 base and V by 4 bases; bases with no gene match: 8. The germline CDR1 and CDR2 sequences are MGHRA and YSYEKL. This CDR3 reads CASSLRLAGENSYEQYF. As DNA, the CDR3 is TGCGCCAGCAGCCTAAGACTAGCGGGGGAAAATTCCTACGAGCAGTACTTC.

This clone has just one count. The rearrangement joins TRBV6-6 to TRBJ2-2; D is undetermined. Germline V gene lookup returns CDR1 MNHNY and CDR2 SVGAGI (reference sequence). The CDR3 is made up of 14 amino acids. Trimming took off 4 bases at V and 6 bases at J, with 12 bases between the two ends. This CDR3 reads CASSSLGLPGELFF. CDR3 DNA sequence: TGTGCCAGCAGTTCGCTAGGGCTGCCCGGGGAGCTGTTTTTT.

The V gene is TRBV6-1, the J gene TRBJ1-1; 9 bases align to TRBD1. Germline CDR1 reads MNHNS; CDR2 reads SASEGT. The V gene end was trimmed by 6 bases and the J gene end by 3 bases; junction bases not matched to a gene: 5. The CDR3 is 14 amino acids. The CDR3 region is CASRDRGWDTEAFF. The CDR3, as DNA: TGTGCCAGCAGGGACAGGGGTTGGGACACTGAAGCTTTCTTT.

This clone was counted once. The V gene is TRBV28, the J gene TRBJ1-4; 8 bases map to TRBD1. Unmatched junction bases numbered 6, after V lost 7 bases and J lost 5 bases. CDR1 is MDHEN and CDR2 is SYDVKM in the germline V gene. The CDR3 is made up of 14 amino acids. CDR3 sequence (DNA): TGTGCCAGCACACGACGGACAGGGAATGAAAAACTGTTTTTT. This codes for CASTRRTGNEKLFF.

CDR3 in amino acids: CASTEAFDSYTEAFF. The DNA of the CDR3 is TGTGCCAGTACTGAAGCCTTTGACAGCTACACTGAAGCTTTCTTT. The rearrangement uses TRBV19 and TRBJ1-1; possible D gene TRBD1, 5 bases. The V gene lost 7 bases and the J gene lost 3 bases, with 18 bases spanning the gap. The CDR3 consists of 15 residues. Looked up from germline, CDR1 is LNHDA and CDR2 is SQIVND (reference sequence).

This clone was seen a single time. This sample also contains other DNA sequences that code for the same CDR3. The rearrangement uses TRBV4-2 and TRBJ2-5; D possibly uses TRBD1 or TRBD2 (5 bases each). The CDR3 is 14 residues long. Germline CDR1 is LGHNA and CDR2 is YNFKEQ. Trimming stripped 0 bases from V and 5 bases from J, with 10 bases between. The CDR3 DNA follows: TGTGCCAGCAGCCAAGACCAGGGCGGGGAGACCCAGTACTTC. Translated, it gives CASSQDQGGETQYF.

The chain is built from TRBV9 and TRBJ2-1, with D perhaps TRBD1 or TRBD2 (5 bases each). This CDR3 contains 16 residues. Germline loops: CDR1 SGDLS, CDR2 YYNGEE. V lost 0 bases and J lost 9, with 19 bases in between. CDR3 residues: CASSVATRVRDGEQFF. The CDR3 coding sequence is TGTGCCAGCAGCGTAGCTACGAGGGTACGGGACGGTGAGCAGTTCTTC.

This chain connects TRBV13 to TRBJ1-6; D is unresolved. CDR3 length equals 16 residues. Germline assignment: CDR1 PRHDT and CDR2 FYEKMQ (reference sequence). Trimming shortened V by 4 bases and J by 0 bases, and 10 bases separated the two germline ends. As DNA, the CDR3 is TGTGCCAGCAGCTCAGGCCCTAGCTCCTATAATTCACCCCTCCACTTT. As protein: CASSSGPSSYNSPLHF.